Sequencing of this T cell receptor beta chain was carried out in a study of response to subunit inactivated influenza vaccine. Study observations and caveats: Few additional T cells are recruited per seasonal influenza vaccination, authors suggested.

CDR3 length: 15 residues. The ends were cut back, 0 bases at V and 14 bases at J, with 23 bases in the middle. Germline CDR1 reads SGHRS; CDR2 reads YFSETQ. This clonotype showed up just a few times. Its matching antigen is unknown. In TCRdb, the RT-PCR reads were re-called with MiXCR into one record per CDR3 protein. The sample records approximately 680,000 distinct CDR3 sequences, approximately 14% being singletons. The source is a middle-aged man who received an inactivated influenza vaccine. The material was PBMCs from blood, obtained approximately 13 days after vaccination. The J gene is TRBJ2-5, the V gene TRBV5-1; no clear D gene. The DNA of the CDR3 is TGCGCCAGCAGCTTGGAGGTCATCAAATCCCAGGATTTATACTTC. This codes for CASSLEVIKSQDLYF.